This TCR beta chain was identified in a study of T cell responses to AZD1222 COVID-19 vaccine. Study conclusions and caveats: Donors, mostly white British, included more females; clonal diversity was possibly underestimated.

Sequencing used immunoSEQ multiplex PCR; TCRdb keeps in-frame clones, though not all of them. The repertoire consists of about 130,000 clones, with around 90% occurring once and the leading ten covering 1.1%. About this clone itself: Its antigen is unknown.

There are 13 residues in the CDR3. Per the germline V gene, CDR1 is SQVTM and CDR2 is ANQGSEA. Trimming left V 3 bases short and J 6 bases short, with 14 bases between. The sample was peripheral blood, taken 28 days after the second AZD1222 dose. This TCR derives from an adult who received the AZD1222 COVID-19 vaccine. The gene calls are TRBV29-1 and TRBJ1-2; D might be TRBD1 (6 bases). Written as DNA, the CDR3 is TGCAGCGTTGAGTATGGGGGACACCATGGCTACACCTTC. Protein: CSVEYGGHHGYTF.